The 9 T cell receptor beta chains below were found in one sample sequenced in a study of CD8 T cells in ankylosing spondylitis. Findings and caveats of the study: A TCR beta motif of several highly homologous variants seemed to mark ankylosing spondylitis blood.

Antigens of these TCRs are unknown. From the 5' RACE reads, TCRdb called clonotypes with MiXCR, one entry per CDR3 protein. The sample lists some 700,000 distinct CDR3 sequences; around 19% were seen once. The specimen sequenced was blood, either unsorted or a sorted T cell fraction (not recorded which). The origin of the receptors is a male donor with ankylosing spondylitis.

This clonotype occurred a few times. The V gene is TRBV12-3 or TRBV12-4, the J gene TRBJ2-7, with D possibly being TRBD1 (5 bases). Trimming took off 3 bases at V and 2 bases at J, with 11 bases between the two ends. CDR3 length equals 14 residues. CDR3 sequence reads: CASSLGRAPYEQYF. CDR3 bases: TGTGCCAGCAGTTTGGGCAGGGCCCCCTACGAGCAGTACTTC.

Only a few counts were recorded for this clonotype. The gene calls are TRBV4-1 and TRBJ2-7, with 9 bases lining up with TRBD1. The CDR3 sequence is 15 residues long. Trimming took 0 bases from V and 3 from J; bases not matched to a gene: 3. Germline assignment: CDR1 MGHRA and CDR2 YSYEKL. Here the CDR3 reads CASSQEGQGGYEQYF. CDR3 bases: TGCGCCAGCAGCCAAGAGGGACAGGGAGGCTACGAGCAGTACTTC.

The CDR3 bases are TGTGCCAGCAGCTCCAGAAGGACAGAAACGAACACTGAAGCTTTCTTT. Amino acids: CASSSRRTETNTEAFF. The chain is built from TRBV7-9 and TRBJ1-1; D is possibly TRBD1 (6 bases). CDR3 length: 16 residues. Trimming left V 4 bases short and J 1 base short, with 16 bases between. CDR1 SEHNR and CDR2 FQNEAQ come from the germline V gene (reference sequence).

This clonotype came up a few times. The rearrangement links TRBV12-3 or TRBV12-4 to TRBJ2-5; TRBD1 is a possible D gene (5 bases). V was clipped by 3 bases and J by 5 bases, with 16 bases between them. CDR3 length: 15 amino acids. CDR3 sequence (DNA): TGTGCCAGCAGTTTGTCCCCAGGGCTTGGGGAGACCCAGTACTTC. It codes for CASSLSPGLGETQYF.

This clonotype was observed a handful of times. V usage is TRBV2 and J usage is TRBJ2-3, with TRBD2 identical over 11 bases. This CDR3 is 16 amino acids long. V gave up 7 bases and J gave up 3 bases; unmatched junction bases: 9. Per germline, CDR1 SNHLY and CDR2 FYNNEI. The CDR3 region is CASISGRARSTDTQYF. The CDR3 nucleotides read TGTGCCAGCATTAGCGGGAGGGCCCGTAGTACAGATACGCAGTATTTT.

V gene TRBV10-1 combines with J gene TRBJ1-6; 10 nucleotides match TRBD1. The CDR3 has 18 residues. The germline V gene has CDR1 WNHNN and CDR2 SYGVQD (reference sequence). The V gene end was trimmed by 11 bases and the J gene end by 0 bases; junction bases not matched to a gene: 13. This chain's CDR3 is CAGQPGQGSLSYNSPLHF. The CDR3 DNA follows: TGCGCCGGACAGCCGGGACAGGGGTCTCTCTCCTATAATTCACCCCTCCACTTT.

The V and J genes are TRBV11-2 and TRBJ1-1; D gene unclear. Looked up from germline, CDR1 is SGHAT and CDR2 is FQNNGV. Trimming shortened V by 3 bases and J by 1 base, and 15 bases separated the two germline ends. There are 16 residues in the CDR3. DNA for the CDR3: TGTGCCAGCAGCTTGCAGTGGACCACGAGGAACACTGAAGCTTTCTTT. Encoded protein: CASSLQWTTRNTEAFF. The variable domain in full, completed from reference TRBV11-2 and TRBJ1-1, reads EAGVAQSPRYKIIEKRQSVAFWCNPISGHATLYWYQQILGQGPKLLIQFQNNGVVDDSQLPKDRFSAERLKGVDSTLKIQPAKLEDSAVYLCASSLQWTTRNTEAFFGQGTRLTVV.

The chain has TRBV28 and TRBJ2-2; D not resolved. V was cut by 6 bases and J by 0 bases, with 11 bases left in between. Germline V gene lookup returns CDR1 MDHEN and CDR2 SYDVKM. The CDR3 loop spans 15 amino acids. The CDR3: CASSAGSANTGELFF. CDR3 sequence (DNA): TGTGCCAGCAGCGCCGGTTCAGCGAACACCGGGGAGCTGTTTTTT.

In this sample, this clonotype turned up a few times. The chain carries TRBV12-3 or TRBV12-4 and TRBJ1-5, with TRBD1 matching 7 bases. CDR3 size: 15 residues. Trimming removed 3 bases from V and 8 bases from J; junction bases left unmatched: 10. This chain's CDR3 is CASSFGQAGMEPQHF. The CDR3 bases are TGTGCCAGCAGTTTCGGACAGGCGGGCATGGAGCCCCAGCATTTT.